The present entry profiles one T cell receptor beta chain with its context. Its binding antigen is unknown. Per-base qualities were not stored, and no clone one base away is much larger. The data belong to a study of blood T cell repertoires in COVID-19 (dated by TCRdb to 2018 to 2020). Notes on the research overall: Samples covering the acute and convalescent phases of COVID-19 were provided by collaborators in the United States, Italy and Spain. The prospective study material was composed of cDNA or gDNA derived from T cells, B-cell-depleted T cells, or PBMCs. Deeply sampled blood TCRbeta repertoires from subjects exposed to, actively infected with, or recovered from COVID-19 were included in the dataset. The repertoires were released in a freely available public database intended as a resource for research on the immune response to SARS-CoV-2. The samples were drawn from two sources: the first 160 participants of the ongoing ImmuneRACE study, and fewer than 1,500 subjects contributed by 6 global collaborators. Sample metadata almost always included a de-identified subject ID, COVID-19 status, age in years and sex. Where available, HLA class I and class II types were obtained from metadata supplied by the sample provider rather than from assay-based typing.

Compared with germline, V lacks 3 bases and J lacks 9 bases; bases without a gene match: 3. The CDR3 measures 14 amino acids from cysteine to phenylalanine. CDR3 DNA is the only sequence kept; it has 42 bases, read in frame from the first base. Looking up the germline V gene yields CDR1 SGHVS and CDR2 FQNEAQ. The paper as a whole reports these results and caveats: How much clinical and demographic metadata was included differed by source and by participant, and the metadata was provided uncurated.

TCRbeta CDR3 regions were amplified from genomic DNA by means of the immunoSEQ Assay, a bias-controlled multiplex PCR. Per the authors' processing: Within the assay, amplification of reference gene primers was used to estimate how many nucleated cells each sample contained. Sequence reads were collapsed and filtered to measure the absolute abundance of every unique TCRbeta CDR3 rearrangement. For each sample, productive Simpson clonality was calculated by taking the square root of Simpson's diversity index across productive rearrangements. TCRdb stores this immuneACCESS table with in-frame sequences only. Part of the clones is absent; in the studies checked, under half of the shortfall reflects unresolved V genes, and no reason is known for the rest. For V, J and clone size, that table is used; D and trimming come from the DNA. This sample holds about 220,000 clones; about four fifths were observed only once. The ten largest clones take up over 3.5% of the sample.

The collaborating institutions used their own protocols to collect whole blood in K2EDTA tubes. For TCRbeta analysis, collaborators shipped samples in one of three forms: frozen whole blood, isolated PBMCs, or DNA extracted from either of those sample types. This chain joins TRBV7-8 to TRBJ1-6; TRBD1 fits 9 bases in the junction. Sequencing used peripheral blood. The TCR sequence derives from a woman in her 70s with acute or convalescent COVID-19. At the DNA level, the sequence is TGTGCCAGCAGCTTCTTGGACAGGGGTTCACCCCTCCACTTT. Its protein product is CASSFLDRGSPLHF.